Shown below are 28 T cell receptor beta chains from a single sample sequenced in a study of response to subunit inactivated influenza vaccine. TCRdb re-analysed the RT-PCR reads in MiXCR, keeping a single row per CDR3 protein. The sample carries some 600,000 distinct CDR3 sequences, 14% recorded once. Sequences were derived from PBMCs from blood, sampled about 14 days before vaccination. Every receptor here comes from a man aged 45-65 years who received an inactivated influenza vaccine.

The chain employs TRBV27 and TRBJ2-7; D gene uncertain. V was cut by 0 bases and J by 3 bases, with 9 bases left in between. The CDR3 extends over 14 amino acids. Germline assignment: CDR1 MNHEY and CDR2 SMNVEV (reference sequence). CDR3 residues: CASSLSGPVYEQYF. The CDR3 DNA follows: TGTGCCAGCAGTTTATCGGGTCCCGTCTACGAGCAGTACTTC.

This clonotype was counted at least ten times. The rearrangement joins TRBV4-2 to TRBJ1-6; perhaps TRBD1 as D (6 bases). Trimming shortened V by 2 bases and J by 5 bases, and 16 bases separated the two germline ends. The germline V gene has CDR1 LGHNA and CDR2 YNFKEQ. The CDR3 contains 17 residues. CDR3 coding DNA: TGTGCCAGCAGCCAATATAGGCCAGGGGTCGATAATTCACCCCTCCACTTT. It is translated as CASSQYRPGVDNSPLHF.

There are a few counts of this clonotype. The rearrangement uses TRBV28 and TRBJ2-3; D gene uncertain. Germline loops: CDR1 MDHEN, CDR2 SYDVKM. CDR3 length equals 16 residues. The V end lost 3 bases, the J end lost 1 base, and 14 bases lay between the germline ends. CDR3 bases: TGTGCCAGCAGTTTGAACCACCCACTCGGCACAGATACGCAGTATTTT. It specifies CASSLNHPLGTDTQYF.

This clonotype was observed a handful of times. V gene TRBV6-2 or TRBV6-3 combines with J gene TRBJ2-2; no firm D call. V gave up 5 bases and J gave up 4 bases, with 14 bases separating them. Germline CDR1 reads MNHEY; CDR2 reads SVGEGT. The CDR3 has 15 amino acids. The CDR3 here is CASSPPVGSTGELFF. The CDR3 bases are TGTGCCAGCAGTCCGCCGGTGGGAAGCACCGGGGAGCTGTTTTTT.

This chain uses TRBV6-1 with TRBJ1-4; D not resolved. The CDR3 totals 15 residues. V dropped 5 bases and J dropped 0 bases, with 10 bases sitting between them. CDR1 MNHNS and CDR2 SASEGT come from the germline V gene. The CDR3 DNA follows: TGTGCCAGCAGTCCAACGGGTGCAACTAATGAAAAACTGTTTTTT. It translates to CASSPTGATNEKLFF.

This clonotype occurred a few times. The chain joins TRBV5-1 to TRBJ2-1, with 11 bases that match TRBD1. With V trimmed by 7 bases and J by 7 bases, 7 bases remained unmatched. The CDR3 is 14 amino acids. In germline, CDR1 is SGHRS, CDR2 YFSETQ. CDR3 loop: CASGGQGGRNEQFF. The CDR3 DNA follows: TGCGCCAGCGGGGGACAGGGGGGAAGAAATGAGCAGTTCTTC.

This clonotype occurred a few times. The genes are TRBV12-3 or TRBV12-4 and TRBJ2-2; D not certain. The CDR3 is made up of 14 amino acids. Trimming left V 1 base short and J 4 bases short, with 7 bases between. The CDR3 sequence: CASSLVGPTGELFF. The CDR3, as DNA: TGTGCCAGCAGTTTAGTTGGTCCCACCGGGGAGCTGTTTTTT.

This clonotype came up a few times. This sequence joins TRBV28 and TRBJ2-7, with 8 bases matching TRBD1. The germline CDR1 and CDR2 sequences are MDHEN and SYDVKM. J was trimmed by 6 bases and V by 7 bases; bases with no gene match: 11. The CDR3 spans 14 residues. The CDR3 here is CASKPGQASGEQYF. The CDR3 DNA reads TGTGCCAGCAAACCGGGACAGGCCTCTGGCGAGCAGTACTTC.

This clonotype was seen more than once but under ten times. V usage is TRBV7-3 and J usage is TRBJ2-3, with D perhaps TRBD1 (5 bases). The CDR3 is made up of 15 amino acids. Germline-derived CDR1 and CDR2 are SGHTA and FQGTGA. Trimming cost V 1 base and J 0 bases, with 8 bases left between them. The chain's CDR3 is CASSLRAGSTDTQYF. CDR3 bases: TGTGCCAGCAGCTTAAGGGCAGGGAGCACAGATACGCAGTATTTT.

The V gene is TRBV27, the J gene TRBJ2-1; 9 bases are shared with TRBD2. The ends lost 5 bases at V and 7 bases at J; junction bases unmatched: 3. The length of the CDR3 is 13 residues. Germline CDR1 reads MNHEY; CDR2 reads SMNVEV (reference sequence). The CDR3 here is CASSSGRINEQFF. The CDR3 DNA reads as TGTGCCAGCAGTAGCGGGAGGATAAATGAGCAGTTCTTC.

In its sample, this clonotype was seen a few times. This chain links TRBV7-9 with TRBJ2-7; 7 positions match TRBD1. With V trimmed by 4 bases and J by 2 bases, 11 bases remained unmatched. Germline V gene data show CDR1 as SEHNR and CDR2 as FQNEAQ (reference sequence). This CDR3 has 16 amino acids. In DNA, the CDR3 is TGTGCCAGCAGCTCTCGACAGGGTATCGTGGCCTACGAGCAGTACTTC. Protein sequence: CASSSRQGIVAYEQYF. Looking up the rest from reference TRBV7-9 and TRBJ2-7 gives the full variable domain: DTGVSQNPRHKITKRGQNVTFRCDPISEHNRLYWYRQTLGQGPEFLTYFQNEAQLEKSRLLSDRFSAERPKGSFSTLEIQRTEQGDSAMYLCASSSRQGIVAYEQYFGPGTRLTVT.

The CDR3 loop reads CASSTLTSGTDTQYF. For the CDR3, the DNA is TGTGCCAGTAGTACCCTGACTAGCGGAACAGATACGCAGTATTTT. J is TRBJ2-3 and V is TRBV19; 9 nucleotides align to TRBD2. The CDR3 extends over 15 amino acids. After removal of 4 bases from V and 3 bases from J, the junction contained 5 bases not matched to a gene. Germline-derived CDR1 and CDR2 are LNHDA and SQIVND (reference sequence). Filled out from reference TRBV19 and TRBJ2-3, the complete variable domain reads DGGITQSPKYLFRKEGQNVTLSCEQNLNHDAMYWYRQDPGQGLRLIYYSQIVNDFQKGDIAEGYSVSREKKESFPLTVTSAQKNPTAFYLCASSTLTSGTDTQYFGPGTRLTVL.

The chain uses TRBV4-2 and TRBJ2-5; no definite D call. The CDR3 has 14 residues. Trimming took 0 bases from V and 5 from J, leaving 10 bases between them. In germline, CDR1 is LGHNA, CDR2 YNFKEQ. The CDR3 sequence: CASSQEMGYETQYF. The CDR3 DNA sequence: TGTGCCAGCAGCCAAGAAATGGGGTATGAGACCCAGTACTTC.

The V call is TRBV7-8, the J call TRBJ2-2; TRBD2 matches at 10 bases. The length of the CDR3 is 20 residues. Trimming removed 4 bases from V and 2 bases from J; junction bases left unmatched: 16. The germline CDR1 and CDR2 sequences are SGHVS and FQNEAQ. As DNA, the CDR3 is TGTGCCAGCAGCTACGGCGGGGTAGCGGGGGGCCTGGATAACACCGGGGAGCTGTTTTTT. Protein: CASSYGGVAGGLDNTGELFF.

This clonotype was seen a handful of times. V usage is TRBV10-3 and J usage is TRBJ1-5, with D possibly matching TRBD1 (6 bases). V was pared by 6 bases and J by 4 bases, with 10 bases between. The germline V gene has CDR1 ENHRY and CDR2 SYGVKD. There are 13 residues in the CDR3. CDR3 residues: CAIRGGLNQPQHF. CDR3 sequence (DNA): TGTGCCATCAGGGGGGGCCTTAATCAGCCCCAGCATTTT.

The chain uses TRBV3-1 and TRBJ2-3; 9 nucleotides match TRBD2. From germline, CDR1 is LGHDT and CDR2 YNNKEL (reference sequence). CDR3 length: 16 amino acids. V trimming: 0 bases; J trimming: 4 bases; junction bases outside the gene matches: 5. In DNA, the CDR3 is TGTGCCAGCAGCCAAGATGTAGCTAGCGGGGCAGATACGCAGTATTTT. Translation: CASSQDVASGADTQYF.

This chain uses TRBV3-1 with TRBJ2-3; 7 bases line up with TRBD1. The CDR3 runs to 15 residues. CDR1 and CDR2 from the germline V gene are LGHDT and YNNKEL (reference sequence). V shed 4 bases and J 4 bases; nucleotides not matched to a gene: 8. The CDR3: CASSRLGQMPDTQYF. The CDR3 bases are TGTGCCAGCAGCCGACTGGGACAGATGCCAGATACGCAGTATTTT.

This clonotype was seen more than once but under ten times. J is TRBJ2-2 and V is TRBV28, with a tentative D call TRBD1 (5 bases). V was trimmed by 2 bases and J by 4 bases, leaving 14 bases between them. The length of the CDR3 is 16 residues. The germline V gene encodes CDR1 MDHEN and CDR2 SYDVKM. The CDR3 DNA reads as TGTGCCAGCAGTTTACCCAGGGATAGGTTCACCGGGGAGCTGTTTTTT. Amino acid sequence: CASSLPRDRFTGELFF.

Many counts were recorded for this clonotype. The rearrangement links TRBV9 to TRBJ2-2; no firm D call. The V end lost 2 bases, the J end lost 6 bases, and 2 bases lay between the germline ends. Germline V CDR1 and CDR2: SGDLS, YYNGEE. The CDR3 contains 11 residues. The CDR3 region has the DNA TGTGCCAGCAGCGTTTCCGGGGAGCTGTTTTTT. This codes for CASSVSGELFF.

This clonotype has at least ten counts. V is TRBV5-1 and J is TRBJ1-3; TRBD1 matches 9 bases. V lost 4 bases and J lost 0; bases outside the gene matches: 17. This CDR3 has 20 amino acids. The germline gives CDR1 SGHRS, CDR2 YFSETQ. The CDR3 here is CASSRTGQGIRFASGNTIYF. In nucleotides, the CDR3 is TGCGCCAGCAGCCGGACGGGACAGGGTATCCGATTCGCCTCTGGAAACACCATATATTTT.

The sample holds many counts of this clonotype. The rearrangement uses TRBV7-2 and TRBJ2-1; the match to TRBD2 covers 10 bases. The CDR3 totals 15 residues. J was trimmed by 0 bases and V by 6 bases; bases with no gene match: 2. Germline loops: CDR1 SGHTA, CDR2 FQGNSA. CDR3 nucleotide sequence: TGTGCCAGCAGTCGGACTAGCGGCTCCTACAATGAGCAGTTCTTC. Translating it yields CASSRTSGSYNEQFF.

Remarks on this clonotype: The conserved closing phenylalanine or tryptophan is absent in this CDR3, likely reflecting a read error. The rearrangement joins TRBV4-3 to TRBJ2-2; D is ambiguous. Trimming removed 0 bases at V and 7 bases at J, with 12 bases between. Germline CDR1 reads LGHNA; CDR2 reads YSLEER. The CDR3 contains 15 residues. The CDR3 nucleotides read TGCGCCAGCAGCCAAGATTTGGGGATCGGCGGGGAGCTGTTTTTA. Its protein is CASSQDLGIGGELFL.

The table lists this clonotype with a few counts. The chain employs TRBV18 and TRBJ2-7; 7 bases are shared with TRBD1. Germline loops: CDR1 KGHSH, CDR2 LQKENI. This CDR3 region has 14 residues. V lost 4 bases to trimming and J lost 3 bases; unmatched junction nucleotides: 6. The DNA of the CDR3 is TGTGCCAGCTCACTACAGGGGTTGGGCTACGAGCAGTACTTC. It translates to CASSLQGLGYEQYF.

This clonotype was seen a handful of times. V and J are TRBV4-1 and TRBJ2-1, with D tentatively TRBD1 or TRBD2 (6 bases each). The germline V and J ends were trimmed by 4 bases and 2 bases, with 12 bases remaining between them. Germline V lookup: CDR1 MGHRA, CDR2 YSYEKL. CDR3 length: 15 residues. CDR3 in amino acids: CASSRQEGPYNEQFF. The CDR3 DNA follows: TGCGCCAGCAGCCGACAGGAGGGCCCCTACAATGAGCAGTTCTTC.

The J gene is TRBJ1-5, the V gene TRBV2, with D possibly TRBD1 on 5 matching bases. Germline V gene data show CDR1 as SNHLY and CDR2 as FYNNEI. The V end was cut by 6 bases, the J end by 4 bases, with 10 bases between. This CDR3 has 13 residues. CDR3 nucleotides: TGTGCCAGCAGGGGACTCGAGAATCAGCCCCAGCATTTT. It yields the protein CASRGLENQPQHF.

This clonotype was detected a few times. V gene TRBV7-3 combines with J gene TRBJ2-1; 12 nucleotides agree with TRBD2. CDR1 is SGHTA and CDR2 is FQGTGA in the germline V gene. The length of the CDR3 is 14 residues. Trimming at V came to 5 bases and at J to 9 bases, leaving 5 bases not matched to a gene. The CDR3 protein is CASSPSGRASEQFF. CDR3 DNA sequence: TGTGCCAGCAGCCCTAGCGGGAGGGCCAGTGAGCAGTTCTTC.

In nucleotides, the CDR3 is TGCGCCAGCAGCCAATATTCCACTCGCGGATTGAACACCGGGGAGCTGTTTTTT. Translating gives CASSQYSTRGLNTGELFF. The chain uses TRBV4-3 and TRBJ2-2; D call uncertain. The germline V and J ends were trimmed by 2 bases and 1 base, with 17 bases remaining between them. The CDR3 spans 18 residues. Germline V gene sequence: CDR1 LGHNA, CDR2 YSLEER.

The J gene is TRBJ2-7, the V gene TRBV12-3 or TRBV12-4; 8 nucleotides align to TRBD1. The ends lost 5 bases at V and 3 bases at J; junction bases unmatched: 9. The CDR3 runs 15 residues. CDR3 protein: CASSRRGGQGYEQYF. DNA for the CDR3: TGTGCCAGCAGTCGTCGGGGAGGACAGGGCTACGAGCAGTACTTC.